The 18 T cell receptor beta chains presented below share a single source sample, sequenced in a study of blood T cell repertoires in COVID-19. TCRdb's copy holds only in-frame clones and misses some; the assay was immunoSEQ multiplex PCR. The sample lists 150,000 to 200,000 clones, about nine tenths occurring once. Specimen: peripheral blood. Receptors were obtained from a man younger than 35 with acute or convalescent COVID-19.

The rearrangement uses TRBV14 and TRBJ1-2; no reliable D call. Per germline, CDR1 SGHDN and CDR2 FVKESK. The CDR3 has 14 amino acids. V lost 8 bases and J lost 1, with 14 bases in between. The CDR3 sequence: CASGGEVGNYGYTF. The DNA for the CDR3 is TGTGCCAGCGGAGGCGAGGTCGGTAACTATGGCTACACCTTC.

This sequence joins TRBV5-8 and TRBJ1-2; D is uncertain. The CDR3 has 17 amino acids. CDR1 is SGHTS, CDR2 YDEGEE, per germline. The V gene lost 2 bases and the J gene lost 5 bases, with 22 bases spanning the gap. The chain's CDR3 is CASSFRSGGSTGYGYTF. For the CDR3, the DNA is TGTGCCAGCAGCTTTAGGTCGGGCGGAAGCACGGGGTATGGCTACACCTTC.

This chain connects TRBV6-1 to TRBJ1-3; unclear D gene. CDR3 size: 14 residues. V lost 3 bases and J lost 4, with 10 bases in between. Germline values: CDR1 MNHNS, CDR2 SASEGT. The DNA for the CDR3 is TGTGCCAGCAGTGATGGGGAGGTCGGAAACACCATATATTTT. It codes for CASSDGEVGNTIYF.

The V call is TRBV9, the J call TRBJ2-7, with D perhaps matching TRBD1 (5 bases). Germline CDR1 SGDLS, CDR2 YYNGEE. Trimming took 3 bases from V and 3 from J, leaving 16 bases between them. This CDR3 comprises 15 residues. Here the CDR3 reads CASSADQGTFYEQYF. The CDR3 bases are TGTGCCAGCAGCGCCGACCAGGGTACCTTCTACGAGCAGTACTTC.

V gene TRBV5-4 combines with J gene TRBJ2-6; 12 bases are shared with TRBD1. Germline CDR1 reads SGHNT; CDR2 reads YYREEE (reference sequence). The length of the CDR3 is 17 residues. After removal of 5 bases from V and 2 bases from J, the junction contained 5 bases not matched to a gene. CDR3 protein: CASRRGQGAPGANVLTF. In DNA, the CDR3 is TGTGCCAGCAGAAGGGGACAGGGGGCGCCTGGGGCCAACGTCCTGACTTTC.

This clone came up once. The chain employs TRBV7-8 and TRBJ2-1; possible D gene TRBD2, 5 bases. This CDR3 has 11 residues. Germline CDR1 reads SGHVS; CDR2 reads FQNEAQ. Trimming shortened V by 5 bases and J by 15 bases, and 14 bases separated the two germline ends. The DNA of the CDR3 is TGTGCCAGCAGCCCTAAGGGAGACGGGTTCTTC. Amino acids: CASSPKGDGFF.

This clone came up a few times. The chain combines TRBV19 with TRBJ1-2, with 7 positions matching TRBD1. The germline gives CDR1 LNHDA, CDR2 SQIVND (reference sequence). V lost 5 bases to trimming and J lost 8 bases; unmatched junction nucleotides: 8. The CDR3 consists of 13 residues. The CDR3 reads CASSFPGQRGYTF. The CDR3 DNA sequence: TGTGCCAGTAGTTTTCCGGGACAGAGAGGCTACACCTTC. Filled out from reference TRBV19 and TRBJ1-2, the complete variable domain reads DGGITQSPKYLFRKEGQNVTLSCEQNLNHDAMYWYRQDPGQGLRLIYYSQIVNDFQKGDIAEGYSVSREKKESFPLTVTSAQKNPTAFYLCASSFPGQRGYTFGSGTRLTVV.

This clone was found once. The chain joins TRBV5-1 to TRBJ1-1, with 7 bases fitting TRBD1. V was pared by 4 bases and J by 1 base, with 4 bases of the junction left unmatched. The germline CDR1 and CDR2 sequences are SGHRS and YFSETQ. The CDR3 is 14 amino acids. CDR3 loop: CASSPPGGNTEAFF. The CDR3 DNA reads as TGCGCCAGCAGCCCCCCAGGGGGGAACACTGAAGCTTTCTTT.

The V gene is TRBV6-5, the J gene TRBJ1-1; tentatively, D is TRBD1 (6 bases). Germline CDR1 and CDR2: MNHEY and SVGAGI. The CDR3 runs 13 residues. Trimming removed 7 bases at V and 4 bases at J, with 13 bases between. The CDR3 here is CASNEQGITEAFF. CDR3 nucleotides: TGTGCCAGCAACGAACAGGGTATCACTGAAGCTTTCTTT.

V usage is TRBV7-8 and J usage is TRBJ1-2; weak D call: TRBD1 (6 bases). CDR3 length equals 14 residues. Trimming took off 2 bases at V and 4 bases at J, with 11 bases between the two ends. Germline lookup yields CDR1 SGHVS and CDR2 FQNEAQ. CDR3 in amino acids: CASSLRGGIYGYTF. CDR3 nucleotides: TGTGCCAGCAGCTTAAGGGGGGGGATCTATGGCTACACCTTC. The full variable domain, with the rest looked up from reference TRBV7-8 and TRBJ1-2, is GAGVSQSPRYKVAKRGQDVALRCDPISGHVSLFWYQQALGQGPEFLTYFQNEAQLDKSGLPSDRFFAERPEGSVSTLKIQRTQQEDSAVYLCASSLRGGIYGYTFGSGTRLTVV.

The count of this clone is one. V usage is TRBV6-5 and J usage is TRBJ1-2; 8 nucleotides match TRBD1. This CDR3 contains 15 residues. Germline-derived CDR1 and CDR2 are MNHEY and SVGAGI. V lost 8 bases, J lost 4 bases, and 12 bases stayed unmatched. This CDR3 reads CASGLGTGISYGYTF. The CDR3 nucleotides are TGTGCCAGCGGGTTAGGGACAGGAATTTCCTATGGCTACACCTTC.

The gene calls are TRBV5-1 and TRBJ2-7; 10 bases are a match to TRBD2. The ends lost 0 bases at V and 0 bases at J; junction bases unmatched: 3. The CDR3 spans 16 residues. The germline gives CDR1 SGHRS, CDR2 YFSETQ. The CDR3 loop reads CASSLDVAGGSYEQYF. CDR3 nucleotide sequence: TGCGCCAGCAGCTTGGATGTAGCGGGGGGCTCCTACGAGCAGTACTTC.

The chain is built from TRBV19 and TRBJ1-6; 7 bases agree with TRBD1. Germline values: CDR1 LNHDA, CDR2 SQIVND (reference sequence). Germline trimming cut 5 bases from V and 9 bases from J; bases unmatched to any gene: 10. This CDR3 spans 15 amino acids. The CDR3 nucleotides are TGTGCCAGTAGTCGTAAATGGGACAGTGCTTCACCCCTCCACTTT. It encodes CASSRKWDSASPLHF.

The CDR3: CASSLGQGPYEQYF. The CDR3 coding sequence is TGTGCCAGCTCACTGGGGCAGGGCCCCTACGAGCAGTACTTC. The gene calls are TRBV18 and TRBJ2-7, with a weak D call TRBD1 (5 bases). V was cut by 4 bases and J by 2 bases, with 12 bases left in between. The CDR3 has 14 amino acids. Per germline, CDR1 KGHSH and CDR2 LQKENI.

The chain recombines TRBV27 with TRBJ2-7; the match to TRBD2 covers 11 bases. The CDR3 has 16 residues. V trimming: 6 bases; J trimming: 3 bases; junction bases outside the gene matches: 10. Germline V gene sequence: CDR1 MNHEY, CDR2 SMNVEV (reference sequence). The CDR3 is CASRKGGSGRDYEQYF. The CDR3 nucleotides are TGTGCCAGCAGGAAGGGAGGTAGCGGGAGGGACTACGAGCAGTACTTC.

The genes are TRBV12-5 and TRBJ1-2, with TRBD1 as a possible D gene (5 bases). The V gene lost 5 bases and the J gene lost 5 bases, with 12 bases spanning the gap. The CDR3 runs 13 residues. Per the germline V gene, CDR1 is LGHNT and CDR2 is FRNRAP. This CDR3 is CASGKTAEYGYTF. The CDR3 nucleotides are TGTGCTAGTGGTAAGACAGCCGAGTATGGCTACACCTTC.

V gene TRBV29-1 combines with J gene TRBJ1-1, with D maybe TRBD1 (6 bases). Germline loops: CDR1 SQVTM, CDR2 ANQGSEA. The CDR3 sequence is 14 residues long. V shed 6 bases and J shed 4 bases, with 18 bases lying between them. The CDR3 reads CSVPGQGQVTEAFF. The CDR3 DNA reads TGCAGCGTCCCCGGCCAGGGGCAGGTCACTGAAGCTTTCTTT.

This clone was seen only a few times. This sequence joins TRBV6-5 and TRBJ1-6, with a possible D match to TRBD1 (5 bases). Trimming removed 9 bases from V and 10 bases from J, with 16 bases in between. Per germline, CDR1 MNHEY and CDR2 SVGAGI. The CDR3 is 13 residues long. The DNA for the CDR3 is TGTGCCAGTACACTGGGGCGAGACTCACCCCTCCACTTT. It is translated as CASTLGRDSPLHF.